The TCR beta chain described here comes from a study of cytomegalovirus exposure and HLA in healthy donors. Looking at the study overall: There were some 400 genotyped donors. Of these, about 80% fell in the genetic ancestry cluster associated with self-reported Caucasian donors.

CDR3 length: 14 residues. V lost 2 bases, J lost 3 bases, and 9 bases lay in between. Per the germline V gene, CDR1 is LGHNT and CDR2 is FRNRAP. A remark on this clone: Its antigen is unknown.

The donors were healthy bone marrow donors. General study findings and limits: A few CMV-associated chains proved CMV antigen-specific in vitro.

The PCR ran on 60 Vbeta and 13 Jbeta primers. The method was immunoSEQ multiplex PCR; TCRdb's version includes in-frame clones alone and lacks a portion of them. This table has tens of thousands of clones, under 70% appearing once. The sample taken for sequencing was PBMCs. This receptor was obtained from a man between 60 and 75 years old in good health and CMV-seropositive. The chain couples TRBV12-5 to TRBJ2-3; D not certain. The CDR3 sequence: CASGLIDWTDTQYF. CDR3 in DNA: TGTGCTAGTGGTTTGATAGACTGGACAGATACGCAGTATTTT.